This T cell receptor beta chain was profiled in a study of human T cells and chemical hapten exposure. The sample holds many counts of this clonotype. Its target is not known. Unique molecular identifiers were affixed to discrete cDNA molecules within the library. TCRdb re-called the RACE reads with MiXCR, one entry per CDR3 protein. This sample yields around 300,000 distinct CDR3 sequences, of which around 7% are seen a single time; roughly 7.9% belongs to the top ten. The CDR3 totals 15 residues. V was clipped by 6 bases and J by 4 bases, with 17 bases between them. Overall study findings and caveats: Expanded TCR counts at PT1 went up together with patch test score, a positive correlation.

Sample time point: patch test 1, 2 weeks after DPC sensitization. Treatment in this sample: therapeutic diphenylcyclopropenone sensitization with weekly scalp DPC. Specimen: whole blood, collected in connection with sensitization to the hapten diphenylcyclopropenone (DPC). This sequence was found in a woman younger than 35 with alopecia areata. Some clones in this sample may be carry-over from other donors' samples. J is TRBJ2-3 and V is TRBV12-3 or TRBV12-4, with D perhaps matching TRBD2 (6 bases). The CDR3 region has the DNA TGTGCCAGCAGCTCCCCTAGCGTAGGCCCAGATACGCAGTATTTT. This codes for CASSSPSVGPDTQYF.